These T cell receptor beta chains were read from a single sample in a study of Ad26.COV2.S vaccination and SARS-CoV-2 variants. Method: immunoSEQ multiplex PCR; TCRdb's copy keeps in-frame clones and lacks some. The sample has some 520,000 clones; approximately 90% are singletons. Material: peripheral blood, obtained in a trial of Ad26.COV2.S vaccine versus placebo. Receptor source: a person between 18 and 65 years old who received the Ad26.COV2.S COVID-19 vaccine or a placebo. CDR3s include the opening cysteine and the closing phenylalanine or tryptophan. The order of the fields is V gene, clone size, J gene, D gene, CDR3 DNA, CDR3 protein. D genes are given only for firm matches. Expanded clones get a size class; other rows say once, few or many, or leave the size out.

v_gene: TRBV5-6
abundance: -
j_gene: TRBJ2-7
d_gene: -
CDR3nt: TGTGCCAGCAGCTTGCGCAGGGCGGGTGAGCAGTACTTC
CDR3aa: CASSLRRAGEQYF

v_gene: TRBV18
abundance: -
j_gene: TRBJ2-3
d_gene: -
CDR3nt: TGTGCCAGCTCACCGACAGGACACGTCCCCACAGATACGCAGTATTTT
CDR3aa: CASSPTGHVPTDTQYF

v_gene: TRBV3-1/TRBV3-2
abundance: -
j_gene: TRBJ2-1
d_gene: -
CDR3nt: TGTGCCAGCAGCCTCCGTACAGGGAGCTCCTACAATGAGCAGTTCTTC
CDR3aa: CASSLRTGSSYNEQFF

v_gene: TRBV11-3
abundance: -
j_gene: TRBJ2-5
d_gene: -
CDR3nt: TGTGCCAGCAGCTTAAGGTTCCAAGAGACCCAGTACTTC
CDR3aa: CASSLRFQETQYF

v_gene: TRBV7-9
abundance: -
j_gene: TRBJ2-4
d_gene: TRBD2
CDR3nt: TGTGCCAGCAGCCCGCCGGGACTAGCGGACATCCGGGGCCAGTACTTC
CDR3aa: CASSPPGLADIRGQYF

v_gene: TRBV10-3
abundance: -
j_gene: TRBJ1-5
d_gene: TRBD1
CDR3nt: TGTGCCATCAGTGAGGCAGGGGGCGGTCAGCCCCAGCATTTT
CDR3aa: CAISEAGGGQPQHF

v_gene: TRBV9
abundance: once
j_gene: TRBJ1-2
d_gene: -
CDR3nt: TGTGCCAGCAGCGTCGTAGGAGGGAGGAACTATGGCTACACCTTC
CDR3aa: CASSVVGGRNYGYTF

v_gene: TRBV19
abundance: -
j_gene: TRBJ2-3
d_gene: -
CDR3nt: TGTGCCAGTAGTATAAGGGGCAGTTCCTCACTGGATACGCAGTATTTT
CDR3aa: CASSIRGSSSLDTQYF

v_gene: TRBV20-1
abundance: few
j_gene: TRBJ2-7
d_gene: -
CDR3nt: TGCAGTGCTAGTGAGGGGTCCTACGAGCAGTACTTC
CDR3aa: CSASEGSYEQYF

v_gene: TRBV2
abundance: few
j_gene: TRBJ2-5
d_gene: -
CDR3nt: TGTGCCAGCAGTGAAAGTAAGGGGGGGGAAGAGACCCAGTACTTC
CDR3aa: CASSESKGGEETQYF

v_gene: TRBV5-1
abundance: -
j_gene: TRBJ2-7
d_gene: -
CDR3nt: TGCGCCAGCAGCCCGTGGGACTCCACCTACGAGCAGTACTTC
CDR3aa: CASSPWDSTYEQYF

v_gene: TRBV14
abundance: -
j_gene: TRBJ2-1
d_gene: TRBD2
CDR3nt: TGTGCCAGCAGCCTACGACGGACTAGCGGGATGAAGAATGAGCAGTTCTTC
CDR3aa: CASSLRRTSGMKNEQFF

v_gene: TRBV7-9
abundance: -
j_gene: TRBJ2-3
d_gene: -
CDR3nt: TGTGCCAGAGAAGACACAGATACGCAGTATTTT
CDR3aa: CAREDTDTQYF

v_gene: TRBV11-3
abundance: -
j_gene: TRBJ2-2
d_gene: -
CDR3nt: TGTGCCAGCAGCTTAAGCAGGGGGAACACCGGGGAGCTGTTTTTT
CDR3aa: CASSLSRGNTGELFF

v_gene: TRBV5-1
abundance: -
j_gene: TRBJ2-1
d_gene: TRBD2
CDR3nt: TGCGCCAGCAGCTTGGTGGCGGGGGGAGGGTACAATGAGCAGTTCTTC
CDR3aa: CASSLVAGGGYNEQFF

v_gene: TRBV5-1
abundance: -
j_gene: TRBJ1-1
d_gene: -
CDR3nt: TGCGCCAGCAATAAGGGCGGCACTGAAGCTTTCTTT
CDR3aa: CASNKGGTEAFF

v_gene: TRBV7-2
abundance: -
j_gene: TRBJ2-7
d_gene: -
CDR3nt: TGTGCCAGCAGCTTAGAGGGGGTGGAGCAGTACTTC
CDR3aa: CASSLEGVEQYF

v_gene: TRBV5-1
abundance: -
j_gene: TRBJ1-2
d_gene: TRBD1
CDR3nt: TGCGCCAGCAGCTTGTACCCATTGAGGGGGCGAAACTATGGCTACACCTTC
CDR3aa: CASSLYPLRGRNYGYTF

v_gene: TRBV19
abundance: -
j_gene: TRBJ1-5
d_gene: TRBD1
CDR3nt: TGTGCCAGCCGAGACAGGGGGTCCCCGGGGCCCCAGCATTTT
CDR3aa: CASRDRGSPGPQHF

v_gene: TRBV30
abundance: -
j_gene: TRBJ1-5
d_gene: -
CDR3nt: TGTGCCTGGAGCCGAGGGGATCAGCCCCAGCATTTT
CDR3aa: CAWSRGDQPQHF

v_gene: TRBV7-2
abundance: -
j_gene: TRBJ2-3
d_gene: -
CDR3nt: TGTGCCAGCAGCCCTGGGACTCTCAAGCGAGCAGATACGCAGTATTTT
CDR3aa: CASSPGTLKRADTQYF

v_gene: TRBV28
abundance: -
j_gene: TRBJ2-2
d_gene: -
CDR3nt: TGTGCCAGCGGGGGAGGATATATGGGAGGGAACACCGGGGAGCTGTTTTTT
CDR3aa: CASGGGYMGGNTGELFF

v_gene: TRBV6-2/TRBV6-3
abundance: -
j_gene: TRBJ1-1
d_gene: -
CDR3nt: TGTGCCAGCAGTTTGGGCAGGAACACTGAAGCTTTCTTT
CDR3aa: CASSLGRNTEAFF

v_gene: TRBV29-1
abundance: -
j_gene: TRBJ1-2
d_gene: -
CDR3nt: TGCAGCGTTGACAACGATGGCTACACCTTC
CDR3aa: CSVDNDGYTF

v_gene: TRBV27
abundance: -
j_gene: TRBJ2-3
d_gene: TRBD2
CDR3nt: TGTGCCAGCAGTTTAGGACTAGCGGGAACGGCAAGCACAGATACGCAGTATTTT
CDR3aa: CASSLGLAGTASTDTQYF

v_gene: TRBV27
abundance: -
j_gene: TRBJ1-5
d_gene: TRBD1
CDR3nt: TGTGCCAGCAGTAGAGGAGGGACAGGGAGTTTGACTCAGCCCCAGCATTTT
CDR3aa: CASSRGGTGSLTQPQHF